This T cell receptor (beta chain) was identified during a study of T cells in Graves' hyperthyroidism and ophthalmopathy. The V gene lost 4 bases and the J gene lost 0 bases, with 7 bases spanning the gap. Germline CDR1 and CDR2: LNHNV and YYDKDF (reference sequence). This CDR3 has 15 residues. TCR beta CDR3 sequences were amplified from RNA transcripts. Carried out on the TCR CDR3, a first-round RT-PCR used the HTBI primer set. TCRdb passed the multiplex PCR reads through MiXCR, listing each CDR3 protein once. The repertoire holds a few hundred thousand distinct CDR3 sequences, with 14% as singletons.

The receptor comes from a woman between 35 and 50 years old with Graves' hyperthyroidism. The V call is TRBV15, the J call TRBJ2-6, with no clear D. The sequencing input was blood. For the CDR3, the DNA is TGTGCCACCAGCATCCCAGCCTCTGGGGCCAACGTCCTGACTTTC. Translation gives CATSIPASGANVLTF. Filled out from reference TRBV15 and TRBJ2-6, the complete variable domain reads DAMVIQNPRYQVTQFGKPVTLSCSQTLNHNVMYWYQQKSSQAPKLLFHYYDKDFNNEADTPDNFQSRRPNTSFCFLDIRSPGLGDTAMYLCATSIPASGANVLTFGAGSRLTVL.